Listed below are T cell receptor beta chains from one sample, sequenced in a study of PD-L1 blockade in urothelial cancer. Sequenced by immunoSEQ multiplex PCR; TCRdb stores in-frame clones only, minus some. The sample yields about 45,000 clones, 88% seen once. The starting material was PBMCs, obtained around atezolizumab (anti-PD-L1) treatment. These receptors all stem from a man older than 75 with urothelial cancer. CDR3s include the opening cysteine and the closing phenylalanine or tryptophan. A D gene is named only where the DNA matches it firmly. The listing skips clone size in some rows; elsewhere it reads once, few, many or a size class.

-	TRBD2	TRBV15	TRBJ2-7	TGTGCCACCAGCAGAGGTGGGGGGGTCTCCTACGAGCAGTACTTC	CATSRGGGVSYEQYF
-	-	TRBV7-9	TRBJ1-2	TGTGCCAGCAGTATCTGGACTAGGGCAGGGTATGGCTACACCTTC	CASSIWTRAGYGYTF
-	TRBD1	TRBV10-1	TRBJ2-2	TGCGCCAGCAGTGAAGGGGCAGGGGGCGGCGGGGAGCTGTTTTTT	CASSEGAGGGGELFF
-	-	TRBV18	TRBJ1-5	TGTGCCAGCTCACCAGGGACAACCGGGGATCAGCCCCAGCATTTT	CASSPGTTGDQPQHF
-	-	TRBV5-1	TRBJ2-3	TGCGCCAGCAGCCCCCCGCTAGGGGCTCCAGATACGCAGTATTTT	CASSPPLGAPDTQYF
-	-	TRBV25-1	TRBJ2-1	TGTGCCAGCAGTGCTCCGGGACACGTTCTCTCCTACAATGAGCAGTTCTTC	CASSAPGHVLSYNEQFF
-	TRBD2	TRBV19	TRBJ2-1	TGTGCCAGTAGGGATCGGACTAGCGCCGCCTACAATGAGCAGTTCTTC	CASRDRTSAAYNEQFF
-	-	TRBV10-3	TRBJ1-1	TGTGCCATCAGTGATCAGGGTAACACTGAAGCTTTCTTT	CAISDQGNTEAFF
-	TRBD1	TRBV18	TRBJ2-1	TGTGCCAGCTCACCGTCAGACAGGGTAGGCCGCAATGAGCAGTTCTTC	CASSPSDRVGRNEQFF
once	-	TRBV4-3	TRBJ2-3	TGCGCCAGCAGCCAAGATCGCGGAAATACGCAGTATTTT	CASSQDRGNTQYF
-	-	TRBV11-2	TRBJ2-7	TGTGCCAGCAGCCTCCGGGCTAGCGCGTACGAGCAGTACTTC	CASSLRASAYEQYF
-	-	TRBV2	TRBJ2-4	TGTGCCAGCATCCTGGGCGGGCTGGGCAAAAACATTCAGTACTTC	CASILGGLGKNIQYF